This T cell receptor beta chain was observed in a study of blood T cell repertoires in COVID-19. For the study at large: The samples span acute and convalescent COVID-19 from the United States, Italy and Spain. Sources were T cells, B-cell-depleted T cells, or PBMCs; the material itself was cDNA or gDNA.

Profiling relied on immunoSEQ multiplex PCR, and the TCRdb table lists in-frame clones only, not all of them. The sample has about 350,000 clones, around nine tenths seen once. The CDR3 runs 18 residues. V shed 3 bases, J shed 7 bases, and the junction held 16 bases outside the gene matches. CDR1 is SGDLS, CDR2 YYNGEE, per germline. The sequencing input was peripheral blood. The rearrangement links TRBV9 to TRBJ2-1, with 10 bases matching TRBD1. This receptor was taken from a young woman who had recovered from COVID-19. CDR3 nucleotides: TGTGCCAGCAGCGAGGGCCCGACCCAAGACAGGGGGCGGAATGAGCAGTTCTTC. It is translated as CASSEGPTQDRGRNEQFF.